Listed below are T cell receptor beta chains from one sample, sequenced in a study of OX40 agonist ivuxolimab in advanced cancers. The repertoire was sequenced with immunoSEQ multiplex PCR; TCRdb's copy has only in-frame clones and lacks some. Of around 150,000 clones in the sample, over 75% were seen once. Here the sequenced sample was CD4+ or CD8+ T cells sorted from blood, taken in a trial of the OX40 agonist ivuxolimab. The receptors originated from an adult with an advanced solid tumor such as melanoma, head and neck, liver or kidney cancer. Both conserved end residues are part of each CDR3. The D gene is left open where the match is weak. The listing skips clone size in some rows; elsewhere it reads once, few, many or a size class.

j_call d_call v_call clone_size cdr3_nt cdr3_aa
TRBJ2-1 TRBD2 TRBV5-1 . TGCGCCAGCTTGGGACTAGCGGGAGGGGGCAATGAGCAGTTCTTC CASLGLAGGGNEQFF
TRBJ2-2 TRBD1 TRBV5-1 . TGCGCCAGCAGCTTACCGGGACAGCTCGCGAACACCGGGGAGCTGTTTTTT CASSLPGQLANTGELFF
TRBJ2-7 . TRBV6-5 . TGTGCCAGCACCGATGTAGGGGGAGTGGACGAGCAGTACTTC CASTDVGGVDEQYF
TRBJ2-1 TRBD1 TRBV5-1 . TGCGCCAGCAGCTTACAGGGGGGCCAGTGGGATGAGCAGTTCTTC CASSLQGGQWDEQFF
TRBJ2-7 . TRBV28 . TGTGCCAGCATAGGACGGGCCCTACCCTACGAGCAGTACTTC CASIGRALPYEQYF
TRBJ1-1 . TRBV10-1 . TGCGCCAGCAGTGCCGGGGGACGATCCTACACTGAAGCTTTCTTT CASSAGGRSYTEAFF
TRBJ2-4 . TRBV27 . TGTGCCAGCAGTTTATTCGGAGGAGTCAAAAACATTCAGTACTTC CASSLFGGVKNIQYF
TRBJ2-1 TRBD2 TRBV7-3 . TGTGCCAGCAGCCCTAGCCTACTAGCGGGGACTAACAATGAGCAGTTCTTC CASSPSLLAGTNNEQFF
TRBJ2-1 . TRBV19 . TGTGCCAGTAGTCTTACCGGGACATTCAGTGAGCAGTTCTTC CASSLTGTFSEQFF
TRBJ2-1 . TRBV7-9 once TGTGCCAGCAGCTTATCGCGGGAGTCAGTTACAGGGATCTGGAATGAGCAGTTCTTC CASSLSRESVTGIWNEQFF
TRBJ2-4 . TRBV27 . TGTGCCAGCGCCCGCGGAGGGACAGCCAAAAACATTCAGTACTTC CASARGGTAKNIQYF
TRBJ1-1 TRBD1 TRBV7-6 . TGTGCCAGCAGCTCCGGACAGGGGAACACTGAAGCTTTCTTT CASSSGQGNTEAFF
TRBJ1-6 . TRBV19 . TGTGCCAGTAGCCCGGGACTCAGGAATTCACCCCTCCACTTT CASSPGLRNSPLHF
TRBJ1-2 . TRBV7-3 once TGTGCCAGCAGCTTAACGTTTCGAGGGCCTTGTAACTATGGCTACACCTTC CASSLTFRGPCNYGYTF
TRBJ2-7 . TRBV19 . TGTGCCAGTAGTACGGACAGCCTCTACGAGCAGTACTTC CASSTDSLYEQYF
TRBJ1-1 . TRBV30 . TGTGCCTGTGGAGGGTCTGAAGCTTTCTTT CACGGSEAFF
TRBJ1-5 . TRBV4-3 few TGCGCCAGCAGCCAAGTCTGGGTCAGGCACGGATATAGCAATCAGCCCCAGCATTTT CASSQVWVRHGYSNQPQHF
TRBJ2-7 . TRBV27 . TGTGCCAGCAGTCCTACACTAGTTCCGGACGAGCAGTACTTC CASSPTLVPDEQYF
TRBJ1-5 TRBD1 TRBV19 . TGTGCCAGTAGTCATCCGGGACAGGGTAATCAGCCCCAGCATTTT CASSHPGQGNQPQHF
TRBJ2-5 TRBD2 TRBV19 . TGTGCCAGTAGTATGGGGTGGCTAGCGGAAGAGACCCAGTACTTC CASSMGWLAEETQYF
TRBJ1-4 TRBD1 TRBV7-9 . TGTGCCAGCAGCTGGCCGGGACAGGATAATGAAAAACTGTTTTTT CASSWPGQDNEKLFF
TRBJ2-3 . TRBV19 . TGTGCCAGTGGGCGGGGTATGGGCACAGATACGCAGTATTTT CASGRGMGTDTQYF
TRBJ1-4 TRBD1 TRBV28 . TGTGCCAGCAGTTTACTAGACAGGGCAACTAATGAAAAACTGTTTTTT CASSLLDRATNEKLFF
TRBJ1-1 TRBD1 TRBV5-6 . TGTGCCAGCAGCCCCCGAGACAGGGTCCCCACTGAAGCTTTCTTT CASSPRDRVPTEAFF
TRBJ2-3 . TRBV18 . TGTGCCAGCTCACCGGTATCTAGTTTGGGATTAGATACGCAGTATTTT CASSPVSSLGLDTQYF